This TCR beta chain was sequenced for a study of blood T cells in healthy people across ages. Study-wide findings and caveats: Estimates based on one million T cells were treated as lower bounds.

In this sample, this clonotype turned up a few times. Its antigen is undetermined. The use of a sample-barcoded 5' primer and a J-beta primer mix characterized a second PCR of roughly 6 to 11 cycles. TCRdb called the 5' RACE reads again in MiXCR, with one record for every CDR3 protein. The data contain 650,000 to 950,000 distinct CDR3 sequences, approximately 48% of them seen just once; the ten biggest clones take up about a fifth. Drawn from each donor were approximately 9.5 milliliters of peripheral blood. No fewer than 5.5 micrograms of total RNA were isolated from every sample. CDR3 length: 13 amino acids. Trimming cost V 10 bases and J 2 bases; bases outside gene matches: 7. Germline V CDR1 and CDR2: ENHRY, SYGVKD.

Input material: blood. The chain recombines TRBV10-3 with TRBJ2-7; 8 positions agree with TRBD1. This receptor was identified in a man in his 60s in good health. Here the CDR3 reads CATGTGPPYEQYF. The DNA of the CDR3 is TGTGCCACCGGGACAGGTCCTCCCTACGAGCAGTACTTC.